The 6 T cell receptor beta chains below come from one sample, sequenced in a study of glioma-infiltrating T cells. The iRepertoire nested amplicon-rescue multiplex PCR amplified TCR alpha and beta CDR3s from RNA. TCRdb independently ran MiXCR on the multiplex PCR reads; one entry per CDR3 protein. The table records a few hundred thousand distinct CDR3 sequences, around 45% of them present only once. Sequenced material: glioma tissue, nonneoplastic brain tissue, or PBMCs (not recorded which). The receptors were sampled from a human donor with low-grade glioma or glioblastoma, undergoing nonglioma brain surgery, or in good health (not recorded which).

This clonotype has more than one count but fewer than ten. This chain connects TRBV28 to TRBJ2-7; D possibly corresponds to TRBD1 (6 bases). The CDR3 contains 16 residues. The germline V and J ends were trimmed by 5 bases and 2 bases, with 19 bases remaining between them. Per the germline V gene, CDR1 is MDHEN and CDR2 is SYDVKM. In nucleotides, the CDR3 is TGTGCCAGCAGTCCCAGGGGAACAGGCGTAACCTACGAGCAGTACTTC. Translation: CASSPRGTGVTYEQYF. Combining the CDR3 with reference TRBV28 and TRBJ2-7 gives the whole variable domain DVKVTQSSRYLVKRTGEKVFLECVQDMDHENMFWYRQDPGLGLRLIYFSYDVKMKEKGDIPEGYSVSREKKERFSLILESASTNQTSMYLCASSPRGTGVTYEQYFGPGTRLTVT.

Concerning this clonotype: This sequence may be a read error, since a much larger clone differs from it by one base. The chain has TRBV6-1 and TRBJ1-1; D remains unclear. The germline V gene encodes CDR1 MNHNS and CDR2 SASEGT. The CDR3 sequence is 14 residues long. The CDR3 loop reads CATRPPALNTEVFF. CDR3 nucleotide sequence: TGTGCCACCCGACCCCCCGCCCTGAACACTGAAGTTTTCTTT.

CDR3 loop: CASSRDSPDTQYF. The CDR3 DNA reads as TGTGCCAGCAGTCGGGACAGTCCAGATACGCAGTATTTT. The chain joins TRBV12-3 or TRBV12-4 to TRBJ2-3; 7 nucleotides match TRBD1. The CDR3 runs 13 residues. Germline trimming cut 5 bases from V and 4 bases from J; bases unmatched to any gene: 3.

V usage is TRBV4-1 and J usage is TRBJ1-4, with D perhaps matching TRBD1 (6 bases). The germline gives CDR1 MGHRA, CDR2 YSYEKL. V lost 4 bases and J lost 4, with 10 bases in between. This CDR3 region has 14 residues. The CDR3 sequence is CASSRGGRNEKLFF. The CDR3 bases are TGCGCCAGCAGCCGAGGGGGGCGTAATGAAAAACTGTTTTTT.

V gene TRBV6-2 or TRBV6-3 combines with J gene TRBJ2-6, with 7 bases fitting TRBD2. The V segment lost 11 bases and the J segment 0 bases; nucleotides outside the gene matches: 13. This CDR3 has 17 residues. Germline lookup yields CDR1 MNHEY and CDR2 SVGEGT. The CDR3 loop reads CAGTPGLFSSGANVLTF. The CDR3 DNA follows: TGTGCCGGCACCCCGGGACTATTCTCCTCTGGGGCCAACGTCCTGACTTTC.

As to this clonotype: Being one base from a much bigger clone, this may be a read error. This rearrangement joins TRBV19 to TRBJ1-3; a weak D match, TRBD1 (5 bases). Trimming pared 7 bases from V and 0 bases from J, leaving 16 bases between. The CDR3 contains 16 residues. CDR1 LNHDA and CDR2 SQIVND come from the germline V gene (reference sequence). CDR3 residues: CASTLGRLISGNTIYF. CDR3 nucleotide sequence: TGTGCCAGTACTCTGGGACGGCTCATCTCTGGAAACACCATATATTTT. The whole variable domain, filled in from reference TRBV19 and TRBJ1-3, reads DGGITQSPKYLFRKEGQNVTLSCEQNLNHDAMYWYRQDPGQGLRLIYYSQIVNDFQKGDIAEGYSVSREKKESFPLTVTSAQKNPTAFYLCASTLGRLISGNTIYFGEGSWLTVV.